A single sample is the source of the 20 T cell receptor beta chains below, sequenced in a study of T cell responses to AZD1222 COVID-19 vaccine. Profiled with immunoSEQ multiplex PCR; TCRdb holds only in-frame clones, not every one. The data show around 89,000 clones, 75% to 90% seen once. The source was peripheral blood, collected 28 days after the second AZD1222 dose. The receptor source for this set is an adult who received the AZD1222 COVID-19 vaccine.

This clone has more than one count but fewer than ten. This chain connects TRBV11-3 to TRBJ1-6, with a tentative D call TRBD1 (5 bases). CDR3 length: 14 residues. V lost 10 bases, J lost 7 bases, and 17 bases lay in between. Per the germline V gene, CDR1 is SGHNT and CDR2 is YENEEA. The chain's CDR3 is CAISPLGQNSPLHF. In DNA, the CDR3 is TGTGCCATTTCGCCCTTGGGGCAAAATTCACCCCTCCACTTT.

As DNA, the CDR3 is TGTGCCAGCAGCTTAGAAGCCTACGAGCAGTACTTC. Its protein is CASSLEAYEQYF. The chain combines TRBV13 with TRBJ2-7; unclear D gene. Germline V gene data show CDR1 as PRHDT and CDR2 as FYEKMQ (reference sequence). Trimming shortened V by 1 base and J by 2 bases, and 3 bases separated the two germline ends. The CDR3 runs to 12 residues.

The chain uses TRBV30 and TRBJ1-5; TRBD1 is a possible D gene (6 bases). V lost 3 bases and J lost 0, with 9 bases in between. Per the germline V gene, CDR1 is GTSNPN and CDR2 is SVGIG (reference sequence). The CDR3 runs to 14 residues. The DNA of the CDR3 is TGTGCCTGGAGACAGGGAAATAGCAATCAGCCCCAGCATTTT. This translates into CAWRQGNSNQPQHF.

This chain links TRBV5-4 with TRBJ1-2; possibly TRBD1 for D (5 bases). The V end was cut by 1 base, the J end by 4 bases, with 14 bases between. The CDR3 is made up of 15 amino acids. The germline V gene encodes CDR1 SGHNT and CDR2 YYREEE (reference sequence). CDR3 sequence reads: CASSLSGRVVYGYTF. CDR3 bases: TGTGCCAGCAGCTTGTCCGGCAGGGTAGTCTATGGCTACACCTTC.

The chain joins TRBV28 to TRBJ1-5; D is ambiguous. Trimming took 6 bases from V and 3 from J, leaving 15 bases between them. Germline V gives CDR1 MDHEN, CDR2 SYDVKM. This CDR3 spans 15 amino acids. The CDR3 loop is CASRVVFGLNQPQHF. The CDR3 DNA reads as TGTGCCAGCAGAGTGGTGTTTGGCCTCAATCAGCCCCAGCATTTT.

CDR3 nucleotide sequence: TGTGCCAGCAGTTTTGGGGAGGACTATGGCTACACCTTC. It encodes CASSFGEDYGYTF. The chain couples TRBV27 to TRBJ1-2; D unresolved. Trimming stripped 3 bases from V and 3 bases from J, with 8 bases between. The V gene's germline CDR1 is MNHEY and CDR2 SMNVEV (reference sequence). This CDR3 is 13 amino acids long.

This chain connects TRBV6-5 to TRBJ1-2; no clear D gene. The germline CDR1 and CDR2 sequences are MNHEY and SVGAGI. The CDR3 extends over 15 amino acids. The V end was cut by 4 bases, the J end by 5 bases, with 17 bases between. The CDR3: CASSSQRSAIYGYTF. CDR3 in DNA: TGTGCCAGCAGTTCCCAAAGGTCGGCAATTTATGGCTACACCTTC.

The chain couples TRBV4-3 to TRBJ2-5; no firm D call. Trimming took off 0 bases at V and 5 bases at J, with 10 bases between the two ends. This CDR3 region has 14 residues. Germline V gene lookup returns CDR1 LGHNA and CDR2 YSLEER. This CDR3 is CASSQDPGLETQYF. Here the CDR3 DNA reads TGCGCCAGCAGCCAAGATCCGGGCCTGGAGACCCAGTACTTC.

This clone was counted only a few times. The chain carries TRBV24-1 and TRBJ2-3, with D hard to call. Looked up from germline, CDR1 is KGHDR and CDR2 is SFDVKD. Trimming pared 6 bases from V and 0 bases from J, leaving 9 bases between. The CDR3 loop spans 14 amino acids. The CDR3 DNA reads TGTGCCACCAGTTCCCCGGTTAGCACAGATACGCAGTATTTT. Protein sequence: CATSSPVSTDTQYF.

The V call is TRBV11-2, the J call TRBJ1-4; TRBD1 aligns across 7 bases. Unmatched junction bases numbered 17, after V lost 5 bases and J lost 8 bases. The CDR3 is 17 residues long. The germline CDR1 and CDR2 sequences are SGHAT and FQNNGV. CDR3 loop: CASSQAETGPQIEKLFF. The CDR3 nucleotides read TGTGCCAGCAGCCAAGCCGAGACAGGGCCCCAAATCGAAAAACTGTTTTTT.

The CDR3 here is CASSSTKEGSGTQYF. The CDR3 region has the DNA TGTGCCAGCAGCTCAACTAAAGAGGGAAGTGGGACCCAGTACTTC. This chain connects TRBV11-1 to TRBJ2-5; TRBD2 might be the D (5 bases). V was trimmed by 4 bases and J by 7 bases, leaving 19 bases between them. This CDR3 spans 15 amino acids. Germline V gene sequence: CDR1 SGHAT, CDR2 FQDESV (reference sequence).

This clone was picked up one time. This chain joins TRBV6-5 and TRBJ1-4; D gene unclear. Germline CDR1 reads MNHEY; CDR2 reads SVGAGI. Trimming removed 1 base from V and 4 bases from J, with 10 bases in between. The CDR3 is 15 amino acids. In DNA form, the CDR3 reads TGTGCCAGCAGTTACTTTGGCGGTCGTAATGAAAAACTGTTTTTT. It codes for CASSYFGGRNEKLFF.

The V call is TRBV2, the J call TRBJ1-5; a possible D gene is TRBD1 (5 bases). Germline V lookup: CDR1 SNHLY, CDR2 FYNNEI. The length of the CDR3 is 14 residues. V lost 3 bases, J lost 8 bases, and 14 bases lay in between. The CDR3 DNA sequence: TGTGCCAGCAGTGATTCTGCCCAGGGTGAGCCCCAGCATTTT. Translating gives CASSDSAQGEPQHF.

The rearrangement links TRBV5-6 to TRBJ1-5, with TRBD1 as a possible D gene (6 bases). V shed 4 bases and J shed 4 bases, with 15 bases lying between them. Germline V gene lookup returns CDR1 SGHDT and CDR2 YYEEEE. The CDR3 contains 15 residues. CDR3 sequence: CASSRGSTGNQPQHF. CDR3 nucleotide sequence: TGTGCCAGCAGCAGGGGCTCCACAGGGAATCAGCCCCAGCATTTT.

This chain connects TRBV7-6 to TRBJ2-5, with D tentatively TRBD1 (6 bases). V gave up 3 bases and J gave up 2 bases, with 19 bases separating them. CDR1 and CDR2 from the germline V gene are SGHVS and FNYEAQ. CDR3 size: 17 residues. The CDR3 region has the DNA TGTGCCAGCAGCTTTAGGGGGTGGGATGGTGTTCAAGAGACCCAGTACTTC. It specifies CASSFRGWDGVQETQYF.

This clone was recorded once. J is TRBJ1-2 and V is TRBV19, with D possibly being TRBD1 (6 bases). V was clipped by 7 bases and J by 1 base, with 10 bases between them. Per germline, CDR1 LNHDA and CDR2 SQIVND (reference sequence). The CDR3 is 13 amino acids. The CDR3 sequence: CASNRESNYGYTF. As DNA, the CDR3 is TGTGCCAGTAACAGGGAGAGTAACTATGGCTACACCTTC.

This clone was detected only once. The chain links TRBV5-1 to TRBJ1-2, with a possible D match to TRBD1 (6 bases). The V end lost 4 bases, the J end lost 4 bases, and 17 bases lay between the germline ends. This CDR3 has 15 residues. CDR1 is SGHRS, CDR2 YFSETQ, per germline. The CDR3 region has the DNA TGCGCCAGCAGCCCCGGGACACTTAGACTCTATGGCTACACCTTC. As protein: CASSPGTLRLYGYTF. Looking up the rest from reference TRBV5-1 and TRBJ1-2 gives the full variable domain: KAGVTQTPRYLIKTRGQQVTLSCSPISGHRSVSWYQQTPGQGLQFLFEYFSETQRNKGNFPGRFSGRQFSNSRSEMNVSTLELGDSALYLCASSPGTLRLYGYTFGSGTRLTVV.

The genes are TRBV6-5 and TRBJ1-6, with 7 bases identical to TRBD1. The CDR3 runs 14 residues. With 6 bases clipped from V and 9 bases from J, the junction kept 8 bases outside the gene matches. Germline CDR1 reads MNHEY; CDR2 reads SVGAGI. The CDR3 is CASRQRQGFSPLHF. DNA of the CDR3: TGTGCCAGCAGACAACGACAGGGATTTTCACCCCTCCACTTT.

This chain links TRBV5-6 with TRBJ1-2; 9 nucleotides agree with TRBD1. The germline V gene encodes CDR1 SGHDT and CDR2 YYEEEE. This CDR3 contains 12 residues. The J segment lost 7 bases and the V segment lost 4 bases, leaving 2 bases of the junction unmatched. The CDR3 DNA reads as TGTGCCAGCAGCCTGGGACAGGGTGGCTACACCTTC. As protein: CASSLGQGGYTF.

The chain uses TRBV11-3 and TRBJ2-5, with D unclear. The CDR3 runs to 12 residues. Trimming pared 4 bases from V and 2 bases from J, leaving 5 bases between. The germline V gene encodes CDR1 SGHNT and CDR2 YENEEA. This chain's CDR3 is CASSSSQETQYF. CDR3 sequence (DNA): TGTGCCAGCAGCTCCTCACAAGAGACCCAGTACTTC.